These 14 T cell receptor beta chains were all obtained from the same sample, sequenced in a study of T cell clonotyping in hematopoietic cell transplantation. Generated by immunoSEQ multiplex PCR, the TCRdb table keeps only in-frame clones and is missing some. The data contain 2,000 or so clones, more than 75% of them singletons. The material sequenced was peripheral blood mononuclear cells. The receptor set was obtained from a man between 25 and 39 years old in good health. Some clones in this sample may be carry-over from other donors' samples.

The chain employs TRBV28 and TRBJ2-3; D perhaps matches TRBD2 (7 bases). The V gene's germline CDR1 is MDHEN and CDR2 SYDVKM. V was trimmed by 5 bases and J by 4 bases, leaving 16 bases between them. CDR3 length: 15 amino acids. The CDR3, as DNA: TGTGCCAGCAGTCAGACTAGAGGGGGGGCAGATACGCAGTATTTT. Translation gives CASSQTRGGADTQYF.

This chain links TRBV29-1 with TRBJ1-2, with a tentative D call TRBD1 (5 bases). CDR3 size: 13 residues. The germline CDR1 and CDR2 sequences are SQVTM and ANQGSEA. V lost 4 bases and J 4 bases, leaving 13 bases between the germline ends. Here the CDR3 DNA reads TGCAGCGTTGGAGGTGGGCAGGGCTATGGCTACACCTTC. This translates into CSVGGGQGYGYTF.

This clone was counted a few times. The genes are TRBV7-2 and TRBJ1-2, with D perhaps TRBD1 (5 bases). The CDR3 spans 15 residues. V was shortened by 1 base and J by 7 bases, with 16 bases between the two germline ends. Germline loops: CDR1 SGHTA, CDR2 FQGNSA. The chain's CDR3 is CASSLGATQGRGYTF. The DNA of the CDR3 is TGTGCCAGCAGCTTAGGAGCAACTCAGGGTCGTGGCTACACCTTC.

The chain has TRBV30 and TRBJ1-2; D call uncertain. This CDR3 comprises 15 residues. Germline loops: CDR1 GTSNPN, CDR2 SVGIG (reference sequence). Trimming shortened V by 5 bases and J by 0 bases, and 16 bases separated the two germline ends. The CDR3 region has the DNA TGTGCCTGGGTCAGACCGAGATCAACTAACTATGGCTACACCTTC. Amino acid sequence: CAWVRPRSTNYGYTF.

This clone appeared once. The chain joins TRBV28 to TRBJ1-2; D possibly corresponds to TRBD1 (5 bases). In germline, CDR1 is MDHEN, CDR2 SYDVKM. The CDR3 spans 14 residues. The V gene lost 7 bases and the J gene lost 4 bases, with 16 bases spanning the gap. CDR3 loop: CASTPGGVSYGYTF. DNA of the CDR3: TGTGCCAGCACCCCGGGGGGGGTCAGCTATGGCTACACCTTC.

Only a few counts were recorded for this clone. This chain uses TRBV30 with TRBJ2-7; D ambiguous. Between the trimmed V and J ends, which lost 3 bases and 6 bases, there was a span of 9 bases. This CDR3 comprises 11 residues. The germline CDR1 and CDR2 sequences are GTSNPN and SVGIG (reference sequence). The CDR3 region is CAWRPGGEQYF. The CDR3 DNA reads TGTGCCTGGAGGCCCGGCGGCGAGCAGTACTTC. Filled out from reference TRBV30 and TRBJ2-7, the complete variable domain reads SQTIHQWPATLVQPVGSPLSLECTVEGTSNPNLYWYRQAAGRGLQLLFYSVGIGQISSEVPQNLSASRPQDRQFILSSKKLLLSDSGFYLCAWRPGGEQYFGPGTRLTVT.

A note on this clone: At one boundary the junction diverges from the germline segment, which might be a read error. This chain joins TRBV6-5 and TRBJ2-7; 7 bases map to TRBD2. The CDR3 spans 14 residues. Germline lookup yields CDR1 MNHEY and CDR2 SVGAGI. CDR3 sequence: CASSYKGGEYERYF. DNA of the CDR3: TGTGCCAGCAGTTACAAGGGAGGGGAGTACGAGCGGTACTTC.

The chain is built from TRBV4-1 and TRBJ2-1; 9 positions match TRBD1. Germline V lookup: CDR1 MGHRA, CDR2 YSYEKL. The CDR3 is made up of 15 amino acids. After removal of 5 bases from V and 4 bases from J, the junction contained 6 bases not matched to a gene. CDR3 sequence (DNA): TGCGCCAGCAGCTCCCGGGACAGGGAGTACAATGAGCAGTTCTTC. Translating gives CASSSRDREYNEQFF.

This clone was counted a few times. The rearrangement links TRBV5-1 to TRBJ2-5; 16 positions match TRBD2. The length of the CDR3 is 16 residues. The J segment lost 4 bases and the V segment lost 4 bases, leaving 4 bases of the junction unmatched. Germline CDR1 and CDR2: SGHRS and YFSETQ. The CDR3 DNA reads TGCGCCAGCAGCCCGGGACTAGCGGGAGGGCGAGAGACCCAGTACTTC. Translating gives CASSPGLAGGRETQYF.

This chain joins TRBV30 and TRBJ2-7, with TRBD1 as a possible D gene (5 bases). Germline values: CDR1 GTSNPN, CDR2 SVGIG (reference sequence). This CDR3 is built from 13 residues. With 2 bases removed from V and 2 bases from J, the gap between germline ends came to 10 bases. The CDR3 sequence is CAWSMTEPYEQYF. DNA of the CDR3: TGTGCCTGGAGTATGACAGAGCCCTACGAGCAGTACTTC.

The chain joins TRBV4-2 to TRBJ2-5, with D maybe TRBD2 (7 bases). From germline, CDR1 is LGHNA and CDR2 YNFKEQ. The CDR3 has 15 residues. The V and J ends lost 0 bases and 11 bases respectively, with 19 bases between them. This CDR3 reads CASSQDLKGGQEQYF. CDR3 DNA sequence: TGTGCCAGCAGCCAAGATCTTAAGGGGGGGCAAGAGCAGTACTTC.

The rearrangement uses TRBV28 and TRBJ2-3, with D uncertain. This CDR3 region has 13 residues. From germline, CDR1 is MDHEN and CDR2 SYDVKM. V was clipped by 2 bases and J by 6 bases, with 9 bases between them. The CDR3 region is CASSLGSSDTQYF. The DNA of the CDR3 is TGTGCCAGCAGTTTAGGCAGCTCCGATACGCAGTATTTT.

The genes are TRBV6-5 and TRBJ1-5; no clear D gene. CDR3 length: 13 residues. V dropped 8 bases and J dropped 5 bases, with 13 bases sitting between them. CDR1 and CDR2 from the germline V gene are MNHEY and SVGAGI. The CDR3 loop reads CASRGPGHQPQHF. CDR3 nucleotides: TGTGCCAGCCGCGGGCCGGGTCATCAGCCCCAGCATTTT.

The J gene is TRBJ2-7, the V gene TRBV27, with unresolved D. The length of the CDR3 is 12 residues. Germline V gene sequence: CDR1 MNHEY, CDR2 SMNVEV (reference sequence). This CDR3 reads CAAGPGTHEQYF. CDR3 nucleotide sequence: TGTGCAGCCGGGCCAGGAACCCACGAGCAGTACTTC.